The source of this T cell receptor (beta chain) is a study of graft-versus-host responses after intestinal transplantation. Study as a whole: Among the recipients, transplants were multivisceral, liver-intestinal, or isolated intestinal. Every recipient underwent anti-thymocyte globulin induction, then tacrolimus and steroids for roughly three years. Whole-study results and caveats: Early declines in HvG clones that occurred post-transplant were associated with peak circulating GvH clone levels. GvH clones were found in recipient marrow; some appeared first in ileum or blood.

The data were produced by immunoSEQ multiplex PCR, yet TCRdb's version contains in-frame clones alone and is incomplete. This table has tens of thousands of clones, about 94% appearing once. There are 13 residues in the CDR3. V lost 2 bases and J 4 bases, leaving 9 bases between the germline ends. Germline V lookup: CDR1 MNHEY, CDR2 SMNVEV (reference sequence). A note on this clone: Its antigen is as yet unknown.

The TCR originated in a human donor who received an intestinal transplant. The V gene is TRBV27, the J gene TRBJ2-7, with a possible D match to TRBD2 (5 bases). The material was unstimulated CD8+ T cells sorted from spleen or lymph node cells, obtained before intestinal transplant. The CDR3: CASSLVAGYEQYF. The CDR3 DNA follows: TGTGCCAGCAGTTTAGTGGCGGGTTACGAGCAGTACTTC.